This is a list of T cell receptor beta chains from one sample in a study of regulatory T cells in long-lasting Graves disease. TCRdb independently ran MiXCR on the multiplex PCR reads; one entry per CDR3 protein. The data contain over 300,000 distinct CDR3 sequences, around 20% of them seen just once; the ten biggest clones take up less than 35%. The material sequenced was peripheral blood mononuclear cells (PBMCs), taken when the disease was refractory, from a patient treated with antithyroid drugs. The receptors come from a female donor with Graves disease. The CDR3 runs from the conserved cysteine through the conserved F or W. D genes are given only for firm matches. Size is omitted from some rows. Given values are once, few, many or a class for expanded clones.

clone_size	v_call	d_call	j_call	cdr3_aa	cdr3_nt
many	TRBV12-3/TRBV12-4	-	TRBJ2-2	CASTIRTSYAGELFF	TGTGCCAGCACCATACGAACTAGTTACGCCGGGGAGCTGTTTTTT
many	TRBV11-3	-	TRBJ1-6	CASSLGASLGSPLHF	TGTGCCAGCAGCTTAGGGGCCTCATTGGGTTCACCCCTCCACTTT
-	TRBV4-2	TRBD1	TRBJ2-7	CASSQEGTGLTYEQYF	TGTGCCAGCAGCCAAGAGGGGACAGGGCTCACCTACGAGCAGTACTTC
few	TRBV13	-	TRBJ2-2	CASSTPGDGELFF	TGTGCCAGCAGCACCCCAGGTGACGGGGAGCTGTTTTTT
-	TRBV9	-	TRBJ1-6	CASSVADSPLHF	TGTGCCAGCAGCGTAGCTGATTCACCCCTCCACTTT
many	TRBV11-2	TRBD1	TRBJ2-7	CASSRTGTGEDEQYF	TGTGCCAGCAGCCGCACGGGGACAGGCGAGGACGAGCAGTACTTC
-	TRBV14	TRBD1	TRBJ2-7	CASSHLLPGQGTYEQYF	TGTGCCAGCAGCCACCTCCTCCCGGGACAGGGGACCTACGAGCAGTACTTC
few	TRBV4-3	-	TRBJ1-4	CASSGGGRNEKLFF	TGCGCCAGCAGCGGGGGGGGTAGGAATGAAAAACTGTTTTTT
few	TRBV10-3	-	TRBJ2-5	CAISEGRVLGETQYF	TGTGCCATCAGTGAGGGAAGGGTCTTGGGAGAGACCCAGTACTTC
-	TRBV2	TRBD1	TRBJ1-6	CASSGGPGTGDDNSPLHF	TGTGCCAGCAGTGGCGGACCCGGGACAGGGGACGACAATTCACCCCTCCACTTT
many	TRBV11-2	TRBD2	TRBJ2-7	CASSIRLAGEGYEQYF	TGTGCCAGCAGCATCCGACTAGCGGGAGAAGGGTACGAGCAGTACTTC
many	TRBV2	TRBD1	TRBJ1-1	CASSADRGRFGTEAFF	TGTGCCAGCAGTGCGGACAGGGGGCGTTTCGGCACTGAAGCTTTCTTT
once	TRBV5-1	-	TRBJ2-1	CASMTGGESYNEQFF	TGCGCCAGCATGACGGGGGGCGAGTCCTACAATGAGCAGTTCTTC
many	TRBV30	TRBD1	TRBJ1-2	CAWSAQGKGYTF	TGTGCCTGGAGTGCACAGGGGAAAGGCTACACCTTC
few	TRBV2	-	TRBJ1-1	CASMGPENFEAFF	TGTGCCAGCATGGGGCCCGAAAATTTCGAAGCTTTCTTT
few	TRBV5-1	-	TRBJ1-1	CASRINRNANTEAFF	TGCGCCAGCCGGATTAATCGAAACGCGAACACTGAAGCTTTCTTT
few	TRBV29-1	-	TRBJ2-7	CSVVESIQYF	TGCAGCGTTGTAGAATCGATACAGTACTTC
few	TRBV7-2	-	TRBJ1-6	CASSWGSYNSPLHF	TGTGCCAGCAGCTGGGGCTCCTATAATTCACCCCTCCACTTT
-	TRBV6-1	-	TRBJ2-3	CASSASSVVGDTQYF	TGTGCCAGCAGTGCTTCTAGCGTGGTCGGAGATACGCAGTATTTT
many	TRBV28	TRBD1	TRBJ1-5	CASRKGQGPNQPQHF	TGTGCCAGCAGGAAGGGACAGGGGCCTAATCAGCCCCAGCATTTT
many	TRBV7-9	-	TRBJ2-7	CASSYEGGEQYF	TGTGCCAGCAGTTACGAAGGAGGGGAGCAGTACTTC
many	TRBV12-3/TRBV12-4	-	TRBJ2-7	CASSLKAFFHEQYF	TGTGCCAGCAGTTTAAAAGCCTTCTTCCACGAGCAGTACTTC
-	TRBV2	-	TRBJ2-3	CASSITGTASTDTQYF	TGTGCCAGCAGCATAACCGGGACGGCTAGCACAGATACGCAGTATTTT
many	TRBV11-2	-	TRBJ2-2	CASSLHSGPRTGELFF	TGTGCCAGCAGCTTACATTCGGGCCCCCGGACCGGGGAGCTGTTTTTT
few	TRBV7-2	-	TRBJ2-2	CASSLAPYRGRGTGELFF	TGTGCCAGCAGCTTAGCGCCTTACAGGGGGAGGGGCACCGGGGAGCTGTTTTTT
many	TRBV12-3/TRBV12-4	-	TRBJ1-1	CASGGGTEAFF	TGTGCCAGCGGGGGGGGCACCGAAGCTTTCTTT
few	TRBV29-1	-	TRBJ1-2	CSVEDRGRGSYGYTF	TGCAGCGTTGAAGATCGGGGTCGGGGGAGCTATGGCTACACCTTC
-	TRBV7-9	-	TRBJ2-7	CANNRDLETDTRDF	TGTGCCAACAACCGCGATCTCGAGACAGACACGAGGGACTTC
-	TRBV5-1	-	TRBJ2-6	CASSLHVSFGANVLTF	TGCGCCAGCAGCTTACACGTGAGCTTTGGGGCCAACGTCCTGACTTTC
-	TRBV19	-	TRBJ1-6	CASSPREAYNSPLHF	TGTGCCAGTAGTCCCAGGGAGGCCTATAATTCACCCCTCCACTTT